This TCR beta chain originates from a study of beta chain features in type 1 diabetes. Study at large: No age, gender or cell yield differences were seen between patients and healthy donors. Points from the study as a whole: It was among patients, rather than healthy donors, that naive, central memory and Treg TCRB repertoires appeared more similar. Type 1 diabetes patients had moderately but significantly shorter TCRB CDR3s in all four CD4+ subsets.

Every bit of the isolated RNA underwent reverse transcription, so sequencing read expressed TCRB transcripts. Method: immunoSEQ multiplex PCR; TCRdb's copy keeps in-frame clones and lacks some. Altogether almost 250,000 clones are present, 13% to 15% being singletons, with the ten largest covering more than 0.025%. V was clipped by 0 bases and J by 5 bases, with 8 bases between them. The germline CDR1 and CDR2 sequences are SGDLS and YYNGEE. This CDR3 has 13 amino acids. As for this clone: Its antigen is unidentified.

The sequenced sample was naive CD4+ T cells from blood. The clonotype originates from a woman between 40 and 55 years old in good health. The chain couples TRBV9 to TRBJ1-2; possible D gene TRBD1, 5 bases. The CDR3 spells CASSVVGTYGYTF. The CDR3 DNA reads as TGTGCCAGCAGCGTAGTAGGGACTTATGGCTACACCTTC.